This T cell receptor (beta chain) was sequenced in a study of cytomegalovirus exposure and HLA in healthy donors. General study results and limits: Of the V segments, some could not be distinguished, including TRBV6-2 and TRBV6-3, and were excluded. A missense variant in DCLRE1C was later tied to TCR beta V- and J-gene trimming. In most subjects, TCR beta sequences reportedly gave accurate predictions of HLA-A and HLA-B alleles. Specificity for CMV antigens was confirmed in vitro for a few of the CMV-associated chains.

The germline V and J ends were trimmed by 6 bases and 8 bases, with 10 bases remaining between them. Germline lookup yields CDR1 MNHEY and CDR2 SVGAGI. The CDR3 totals 11 residues. There are a few counts of this clone. Its specificity is unknown. Use of 60 Vbeta and 13 Jbeta primers characterized the PCR. Sequencing used immunoSEQ multiplex PCR; TCRdb keeps in-frame clones, though not all of them. The sample lists 150,000 to 200,000 clones, around 68% occurring once. This rearrangement joins TRBV6-5 to TRBJ1-2, with D uncertain. The sample consisted of PBMCs. The TCR comes from a man aged 50 to 59 in good health and CMV-seronegative. CDR3 amino acids: CASRGPKGYTF. The CDR3 DNA follows: TGTGCCAGCAGGGGCCCCAAAGGCTACACCTTC.